These 10 T cell receptor beta chains were all obtained from the same sample, sequenced in a study of identical twins. One entry per CDR3 protein, called by TCRdb with MiXCR from the 5' RACE reads. This sample carries a few hundred thousand distinct CDR3 sequences, around 8.3% of them seen once, and the ten largest clones take 3% to 3.5%. A further study also used this sample, focusing on yellow fever vaccine responses in identical twins.

The specimen was CD8+ T cells sorted from blood. These receptors all stem from a woman younger than 30 in good health.

V usage is TRBV6-2 or TRBV6-3 and J usage is TRBJ1-2; D is unclear. Looked up from germline, CDR1 is MNHEY and CDR2 is SVGEGT. V lost 0 bases, J lost 4 bases, and 12 bases lay in between. This CDR3 comprises 15 residues. CDR3 coding DNA: TGTGCCAGCAGTTACTCGAAGGCAGAAGGCTATGGCTACACCTTC. Protein: CASSYSKAEGYGYTF.

This clonotype was seen ten or more times. J is TRBJ2-1 and V is TRBV27, with 12 positions matching TRBD2. Germline V gene data show CDR1 as MNHEY and CDR2 as SMNVEV (reference sequence). Trimming cost V 5 bases and J 5 bases; bases outside gene matches: 7. The CDR3 has 16 amino acids. The CDR3 nucleotides are TGTGCCAGCAGTACCCCGGGACTAGCGGGCAACAATGAGCAGTTCTTC. Amino acid sequence: CASSTPGLAGNNEQFF.

This clonotype appeared many times. The J gene is TRBJ2-3, the V gene TRBV27; unclear D gene. CDR1 is MNHEY and CDR2 is SMNVEV in the germline V gene (reference sequence). This CDR3 spans 18 amino acids. Trimming pared 2 bases from V and 4 bases from J, leaving 22 bases between. The CDR3 coding sequence is TGTGCCAGCAGTTTAAGTTCTATCTGGGCCCGAAGGCCAGATACGCAGTATTTT. This gives the protein CASSLSSIWARRPDTQYF.

This clonotype was counted many times. V usage is TRBV29-1 and J usage is TRBJ2-2, with D unresolved. Trimming shortened V by 1 base and J by 7 bases, and 10 bases separated the two germline ends. The CDR3 totals 13 residues. Germline V gene lookup returns CDR1 SQVTM and CDR2 ANQGSEA. CDR3 nucleotide sequence: TGCAGCGTTGAAGGCCGGACCGTCGGGGAGCTGTTTTTT. Residues: CSVEGRTVGELFF.

Notes on this clonotype: The junction shows a germline mismatch at one end, possibly a read error. The V call is TRBV2, the J call TRBJ1-4; perhaps TRBD1 as D (6 bases). This CDR3 has 15 amino acids. The V gene's germline CDR1 is SNHLY and CDR2 FYNNEI. For the CDR3, the DNA is TGTGCCAGCAGTGAGGATAGGGGGGTCGATGAAAAACTGTTTTTC. It encodes CASSEDRGVDEKLFF.

This clonotype showed up just a few times. The chain joins TRBV20-1 to TRBJ2-7; no clear D gene. With 2 bases removed from V and 2 bases from J, the gap between germline ends came to 16 bases. Per germline, CDR1 DFQATT and CDR2 SNEGSKA (reference sequence). The CDR3 has 15 amino acids. This chain's CDR3 is CSARYFGGETYEQYF. CDR3 DNA sequence: TGCAGTGCTAGATATTTTGGTGGCGAAACCTACGAGCAGTACTTC.

With respect to this clonotype: Being one base from a much bigger clone, this may be a read error. The chain employs TRBV7-8 and TRBJ2-3; 9 positions match TRBD2. CDR1 and CDR2 (germline): SGHVS, FQNEAQ. CDR3 length: 16 residues. CDR3 sequence (DNA): TGTGCCAGCAGCCAGGGACTAGCCCCTAGCACAGATACGCAGTGTTTT. The encoded protein is CASSQGLAPSTDTQCF.

V gene TRBV20-1 combines with J gene TRBJ1-1, with D perhaps TRBD1 (6 bases). Germline-derived CDR1 and CDR2 are DFQATT and SNEGSKA (reference sequence). The CDR3 runs 14 residues. Trimming stripped 3 bases from V and 2 bases from J, with 13 bases between. The chain's CDR3 is CSARALRGNTEAFF. DNA for the CDR3: TGCAGTGCTAGGGCCCTCAGGGGCAACACTGAAGCTTTCTTT.

The genes are TRBV3-1 and TRBJ1-5; 9 nucleotides line up with TRBD1. Germline lookup yields CDR1 LGHDT and CDR2 YNNKEL (reference sequence). With V trimmed by 1 base and J by 0 bases, 4 bases remained unmatched. There are 17 residues in the CDR3. CDR3 nucleotide sequence: TGTGCCAGCAGCCAAGGTGACAGGGGGTTTAGCAATCAGCCCCAGCATTTT. Translating it yields CASSQGDRGFSNQPQHF.

This clonotype was counted ten times or more. The chain employs TRBV4-3 and TRBJ2-2; D call uncertain. The CDR3 covers 14 residues. Germline V CDR1 and CDR2: LGHNA, YSLEER. V was trimmed by 3 bases and J by 0 bases, leaving 5 bases between them. The CDR3 sequence is CASSQESNTGELFF. CDR3 bases: TGCGCCAGCAGCCAGGAATCGAACACCGGGGAGCTGTTTTTT.